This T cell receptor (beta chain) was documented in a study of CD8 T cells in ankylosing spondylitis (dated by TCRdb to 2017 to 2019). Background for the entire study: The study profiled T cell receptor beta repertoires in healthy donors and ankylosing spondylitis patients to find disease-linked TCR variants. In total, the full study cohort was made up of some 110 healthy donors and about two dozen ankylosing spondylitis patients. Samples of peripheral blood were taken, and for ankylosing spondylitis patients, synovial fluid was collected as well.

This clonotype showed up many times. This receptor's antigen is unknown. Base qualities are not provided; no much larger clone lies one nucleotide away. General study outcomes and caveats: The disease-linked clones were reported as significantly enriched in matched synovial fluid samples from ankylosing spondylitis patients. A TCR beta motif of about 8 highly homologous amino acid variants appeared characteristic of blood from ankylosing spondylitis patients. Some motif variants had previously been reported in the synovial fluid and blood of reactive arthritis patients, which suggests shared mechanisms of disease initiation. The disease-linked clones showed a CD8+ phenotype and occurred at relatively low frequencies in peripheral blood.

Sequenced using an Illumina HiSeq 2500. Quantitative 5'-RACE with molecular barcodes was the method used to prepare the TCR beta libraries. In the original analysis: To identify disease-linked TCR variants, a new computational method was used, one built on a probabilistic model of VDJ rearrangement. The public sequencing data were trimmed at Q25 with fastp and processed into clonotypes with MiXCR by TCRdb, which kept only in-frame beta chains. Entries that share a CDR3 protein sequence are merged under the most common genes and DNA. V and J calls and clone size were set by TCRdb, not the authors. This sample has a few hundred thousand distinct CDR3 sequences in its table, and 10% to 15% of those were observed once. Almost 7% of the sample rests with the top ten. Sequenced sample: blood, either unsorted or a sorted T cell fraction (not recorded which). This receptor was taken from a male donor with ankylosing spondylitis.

The nucleotides read TGTGCCAGCAGCCCAGGACAGGGTATGGATACGCAGTATTTT. Translated, this is CASSPGQGMDTQYF. The chain joins TRBV9 to TRBJ2-3, with 8 junctional bases fitting TRBD1. The CDR3 spans 14 residues, from the cysteine through the phenylalanine. Left in the record is the CDR3 DNA by itself, 42 bases read in frame from the first base. CDR1 and CDR2 are drawn from the germline V gene: SGDLS, YYNGEE. Ends trimmed: V by 4 bases, J by 6 bases; bases unmatched to a gene: 7.